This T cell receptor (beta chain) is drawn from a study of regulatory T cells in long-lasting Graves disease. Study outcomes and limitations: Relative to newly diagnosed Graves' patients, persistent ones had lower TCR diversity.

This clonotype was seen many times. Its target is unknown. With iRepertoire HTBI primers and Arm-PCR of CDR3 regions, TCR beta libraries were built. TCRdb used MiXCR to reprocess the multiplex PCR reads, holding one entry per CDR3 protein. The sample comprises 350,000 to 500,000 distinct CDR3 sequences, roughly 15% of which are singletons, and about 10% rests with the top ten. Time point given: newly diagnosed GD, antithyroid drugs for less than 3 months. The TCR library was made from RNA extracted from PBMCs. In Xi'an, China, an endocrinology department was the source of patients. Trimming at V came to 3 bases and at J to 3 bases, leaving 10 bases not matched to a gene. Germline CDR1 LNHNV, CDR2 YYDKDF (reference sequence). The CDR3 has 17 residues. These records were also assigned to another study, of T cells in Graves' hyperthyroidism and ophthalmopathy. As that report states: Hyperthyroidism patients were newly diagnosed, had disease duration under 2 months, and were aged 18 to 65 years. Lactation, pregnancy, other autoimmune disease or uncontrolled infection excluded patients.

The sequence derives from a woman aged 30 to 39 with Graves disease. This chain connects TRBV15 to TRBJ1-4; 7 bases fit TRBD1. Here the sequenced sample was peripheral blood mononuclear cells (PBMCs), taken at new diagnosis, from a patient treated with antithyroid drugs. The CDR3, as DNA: TGTGCCACCAGCAGGGGTGGGACAGCTGTACCTAATGAAAAACTGTTTTTT. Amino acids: CATSRGGTAVPNEKLFF.